This T cell receptor (beta chain) was recovered during a study of OX40 agonist ivuxolimab in advanced cancers. The wider study: The dose of intravenous ivuxolimab that patients received every 2 weeks ranged from 0.01 to 10 mg/kg. Past anti-PD-1, anti-PD-L1 or anti-CTLA-4 therapy was accepted, and 35% to 45% had received some. Study-wide results and limits: Clonal expansion was seen in CD4+ and CD8+ blood T cells by week 6 at 0.1 to 3.0 mg/kg. The average count of expanded clones was higher among CD8+ T cells than among CD4+.

Remarks on this clone: Its cognate antigen is unknown.

The data were produced by immunoSEQ multiplex PCR, yet TCRdb's version contains in-frame clones alone and is incomplete. Among approximately 75,000 clones listed, 90% were seen once. The CDR3 is 16 residues long. Germline values: CDR1 SGHAT, CDR2 FQNNGV. The V end was cut by 5 bases, the J end by 5 bases, with 22 bases between. The chain employs TRBV11-2 and TRBJ2-7; D is perhaps TRBD2 (7 bases). The receptor was derived from an adult with an advanced solid tumor such as melanoma, head and neck, liver or kidney cancer. This specimen consisted of CD4+ or CD8+ T cells sorted from blood, obtained in a trial of the OX40 agonist ivuxolimab. The CDR3 DNA is TGTGCCAGCAGCCTCCTGCTCATTGGGGGGGGCGACGAGCAGTACTTC. Translation gives CASSLLLIGGGDEQYF.